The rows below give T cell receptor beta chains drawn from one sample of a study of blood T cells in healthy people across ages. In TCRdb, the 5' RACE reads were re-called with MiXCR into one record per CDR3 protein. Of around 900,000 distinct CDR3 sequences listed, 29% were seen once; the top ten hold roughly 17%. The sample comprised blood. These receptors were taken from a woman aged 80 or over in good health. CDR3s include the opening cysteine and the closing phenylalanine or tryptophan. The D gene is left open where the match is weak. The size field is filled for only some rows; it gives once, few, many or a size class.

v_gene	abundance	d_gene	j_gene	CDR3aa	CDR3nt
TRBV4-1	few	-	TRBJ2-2	CASSQALGTVNTGELFF	TGCGCCAGCAGCCAGGCTCTTGGGACGGTGAACACCGGGGAGCTGTTTTTT
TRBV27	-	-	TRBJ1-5	CASSFGSSNQPQHF	TGTGCCAGCAGTTTCGGGAGCAGCAATCAGCCCCAGCATTTT
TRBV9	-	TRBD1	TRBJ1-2	CASSVGGTANNYGYTF	TGTGCCAGCAGCGTAGGGGGGACAGCAAATAACTATGGCTACACCTTC
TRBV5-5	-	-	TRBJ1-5	CASSLVDYSNQPQHF	TGTGCCAGCAGCTTGGTTGATTATAGCAATCAGCCCCAGCATTTT
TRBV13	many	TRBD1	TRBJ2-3	CASSSGTGSTDTQYF	TGCGCCAGCAGCTCCGGGACAGGGTCCACAGATACGCAGTATTTT
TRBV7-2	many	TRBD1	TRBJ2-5	CASSLGGTGGQETQYF	TGTGCCAGCAGCTTAGGAGGGACAGGGGGTCAAGAGACCCAGTACTTC
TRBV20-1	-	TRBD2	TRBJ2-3	CSASRASGTMITDTQYF	TGCAGTGCTAGTCGAGCTAGCGGGACCATGATCACAGATACGCAGTATTTT
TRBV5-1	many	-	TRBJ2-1	CASSVGTGQSSYNEQFF	TGCGCCAGCAGCGTGGGGACGGGTCAAAGCTCCTACAATGAGCAGTTCTTC
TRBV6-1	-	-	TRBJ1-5	CASSDRSRGQPQHF	TGTGCCAGCAGTGACAGGTCCCGGGGTCAGCCCCAGCATTTT
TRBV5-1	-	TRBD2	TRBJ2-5	CASSYGTSGGSQETQYF	TGCGCCAGCAGCTACGGGACTAGCGGGGGTTCCCAAGAGACCCAGTACTTC
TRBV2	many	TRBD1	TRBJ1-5	CASSHGGGQGVLTQPQHF	TGTGCCAGCAGCCATGGGGGTGGACAGGGAGTCTTGACTCAGCCCCAGCATTTT
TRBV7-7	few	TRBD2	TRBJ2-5	CASSPSGAGTQYF	TGTGCCAGCAGCCCGAGCGGGGCCGGGACCCAGTACTTC
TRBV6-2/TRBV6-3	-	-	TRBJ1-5	CASSPHREVQPQHF	TGTGCCAGCAGCCCCCACAGGGAAGTTCAGCCCCAGCATTTT
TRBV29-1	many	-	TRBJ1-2	CSVQSGGGYTF	TGCAGCGTCCAATCGGGCGGTGGCTACACCTTC
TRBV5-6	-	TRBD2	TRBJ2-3	CASSFISGSTDTQYF	TGTGCCAGCAGCTTTATTAGCGGGAGTACAGATACGCAGTATTTT
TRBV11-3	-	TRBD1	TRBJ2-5	CASSPQGFVETQYF	TGTGCCAGCAGCCCACAGGGGTTTGTAGAGACCCAGTACTTC
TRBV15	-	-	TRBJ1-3	CATTGVGRNTIYF	TGTGCCACCACAGGGGTTGGGAGAAACACCATATATTTT
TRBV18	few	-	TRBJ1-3	CASSATSSGNTIYF	TGTGCCAGCTCAGCAACAAGCTCTGGAAACACCATATATTTT
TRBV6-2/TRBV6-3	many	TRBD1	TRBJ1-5	CASRRTAGGQGPSNQPQHF	TGTGCCAGCAGGCGAACGGCGGGAGGACAGGGGCCGTCCAATCAGCCCCAGCATTTT
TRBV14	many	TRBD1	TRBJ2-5	CASGRDRAETQYF	TGTGCCAGCGGTCGAGACAGGGCAGAGACCCAGTACTTC
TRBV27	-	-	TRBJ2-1	CASSLRLGLSNEQFF	TGTGCCAGCAGTTTAAGGTTGGGGTTAAGCAATGAGCAGTTCTTC
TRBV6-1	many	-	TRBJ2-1	CASSPRGAAEQFF	TGTGCCAGCAGTCCACGGGGGGCGGCTGAGCAGTTCTTC
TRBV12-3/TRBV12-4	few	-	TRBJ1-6	CASSLRSPGTLNSPLHF	TGTGCCAGCAGTTTACGCTCCCCAGGGACCCTAAATTCACCCCTCCACTTT
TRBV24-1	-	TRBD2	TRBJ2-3	CATSESGTTTDTQYF	TGTGCCACCAGTGAGTCCGGGACTACCACAGATACGCAGTATTTT
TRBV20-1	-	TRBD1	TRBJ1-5	CSATPRQGSYSNQPQHF	TGCAGTGCCACCCCTCGACAGGGGAGTTATAGCAATCAGCCCCAGCATTTT
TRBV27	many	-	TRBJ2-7	CASSRAGGATYEQYF	TGTGCCAGCAGCCGGGCTGGGGGCGCAACCTACGAGCAGTACTTC
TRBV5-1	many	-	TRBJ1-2	CASSSPALYGYTF	TGCGCCAGCAGCTCCCCGGCCCTCTATGGCTACACCTTC
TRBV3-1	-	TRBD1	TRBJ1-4	CASSQAAYPGQFNEKLFF	TGTGCCAGCAGCCAAGCAGCTTACCCGGGACAGTTTAATGAAAAACTGTTTTTT
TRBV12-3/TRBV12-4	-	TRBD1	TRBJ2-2	CASRIDRGYTGELFF	TGTGCCAGCAGGATTGACAGGGGGTACACCGGGGAGCTGTTTTTT
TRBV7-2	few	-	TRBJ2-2	CASSLRGNSWNTGELFF	TGTGCCAGCAGCTTGAGGGGAAATAGTTGGAACACCGGGGAGCTGTTTTTT
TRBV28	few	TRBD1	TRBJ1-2	CASSSPLGTGNYGYTF	TGTGCCAGCAGTTCACCCCTCGGGACAGGGAACTATGGCTACACCTTC
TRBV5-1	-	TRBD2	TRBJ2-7	CASTPSGSYYEQYF	TGCGCCAGCACCCCTAGCGGGAGTTACTACGAGCAGTACTTC
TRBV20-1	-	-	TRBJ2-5	CSARGSWGTEGQQETQYF	TGCAGTGCTAGAGGATCCTGGGGGACCGAGGGACAACAAGAGACCCAGTACTTC
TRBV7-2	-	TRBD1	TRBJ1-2	CASSLVTGGFGRDGYTF	TGTGCCAGCAGCTTAGTTACAGGGGGCTTTGGAAGGGATGGCTACACCTTC
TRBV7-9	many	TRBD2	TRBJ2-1	CASSLSGGADNEQFF	TGTGCCAGCAGCCTTAGCGGGGGGGCCGACAATGAGCAGTTCTTC
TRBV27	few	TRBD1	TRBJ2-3	CASSRYDRGPDTQYF	TGTGCCAGCAGCCGATACGACAGGGGGCCAGATACGCAGTATTTT
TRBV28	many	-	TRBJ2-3	CASSSYSTDTQYF	TGTGCCAGCAGCTCGTACAGCACAGATACGCAGTATTTT
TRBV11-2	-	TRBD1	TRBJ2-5	CASSLWDRGKETQYF	TGTGCCAGCAGCCTCTGGGACAGGGGAAAGGAGACCCAGTACTTC
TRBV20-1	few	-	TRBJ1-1	CSARDTAEVTEAFF	TGCAGTGCTAGAGATACGGCTGAGGTCACTGAAGCTTTCTTT
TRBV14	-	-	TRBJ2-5	CASSQALGPQGTQYF	TGTGCCAGCAGCCAAGCCTTGGGGCCTCAAGGGACCCAGTACTTC
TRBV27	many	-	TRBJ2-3	CASSDYRNPSTDTQYF	TGTGCCAGCAGCGACTACCGGAACCCTAGCACAGATACGCAGTATTTT
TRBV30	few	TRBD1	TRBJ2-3	CAWSVLGQAGTDTQYF	TGTGCCTGGAGTGTACTCGGACAGGCCGGCACAGATACGCAGTATTTT
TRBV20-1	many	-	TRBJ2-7	CSASGAAGPSYEQYF	TGCAGTGCTAGTGGGGCGGCTGGGCCCTCCTACGAGCAGTACTTC
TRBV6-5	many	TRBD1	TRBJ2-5	CASSYYRGRETQYF	TGTGCCAGCAGTTACTACAGGGGGAGAGAGACCCAGTACTTC
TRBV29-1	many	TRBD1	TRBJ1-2	CSVRTGDYGYTF	TGCAGCGTTCGAACAGGGGACTATGGCTACACCTTC
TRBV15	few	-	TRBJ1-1	CATSRDAGKEAFF	TGTGCCACCAGCAGAGATGCGGGTAAAGAAGCTTTCTTT
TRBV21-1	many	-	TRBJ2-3	CASSKSAREEGTDTQYF	TGTGCCAGCAGCAAATCCGCCAGGGAAGAGGGCACAGATACGCAGTATTTT
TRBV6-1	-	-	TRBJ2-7	CASSDVRTAHSYEQYF	TGTGCCAGCAGTGACGTACGGACAGCCCACTCCTACGAGCAGTACTTC
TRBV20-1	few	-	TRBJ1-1	CSASGGAIEGKGAFF	TGCAGTGCCTCAGGCGGGGCCATAGAGGGGAAGGGAGCTTTCTTT
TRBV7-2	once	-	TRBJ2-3	CASSRDPQMDTQYF	TGTGCCAGCAGTCGGGACCCCCAGATGGATACGCAGTATTTT
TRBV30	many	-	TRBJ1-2	CACRRNNYGYTF	TGTGCCTGCCGAAGGAATAACTATGGCTACACCTTC
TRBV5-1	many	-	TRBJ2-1	CASSLARGGGEQFF	TGCGCCAGCAGCTTGGCCAGGGGGGGCGGTGAGCAGTTCTTC
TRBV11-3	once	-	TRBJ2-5	CTSSFILGEETQYF	TGTACCAGCAGCTTTATCCTGGGGGAGGAGACCCAGTACTTC
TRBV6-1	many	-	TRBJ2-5	CASTTGGVGETQYF	TGTGCCAGCACCACAGGGGGGGTAGGAGAGACCCAGTACTTC
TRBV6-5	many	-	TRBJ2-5	CASSYEAFMDEETQYF	TGTGCCAGCAGTTACGAGGCTTTTATGGACGAAGAGACCCAGTACTTC